This entry lists 28 T cell receptor beta chains sequenced from one sample in a study of T cell responses to AZD1222 COVID-19 vaccine. The protocol was immunoSEQ multiplex PCR, while the TCRdb copy is restricted to in-frame clones and leaves out a portion. There are more than 120,000 clones in the sample; roughly 93% occur only once, and 9.3% lies in the top ten. This sample comprised peripheral blood, obtained 28 days after the second AZD1222 dose. The receptor set was obtained from an adult who received the AZD1222 COVID-19 vaccine.

The rearrangement links TRBV7-2 to TRBJ1-5; a weak D match, TRBD1 (6 bases). Trimming left V 4 bases short and J 4 bases short, with 14 bases between. Germline V gives CDR1 SGHTA, CDR2 FQGNSA. The CDR3 extends over 15 amino acids. CDR3 sequence: CASSSQGRGNQPQHF. The CDR3 nucleotides are TGTGCCAGCAGCTCCCAGGGGAGGGGAAATCAGCCCCAGCATTTT.

This chain connects TRBV10-3 to TRBJ1-1; D is ambiguous. CDR3 length: 12 amino acids. Looked up from germline, CDR1 is ENHRY and CDR2 is SYGVKD. Trimming removed 3 bases at V and 9 bases at J, with 11 bases between. The CDR3 DNA reads TGTGCCATCAGTGAATCGGGATCCAAAGCTTTCTTT. This translates into CAISESGSKAFF.

In DNA form, the CDR3 reads TGTGCCAGCAGCGTAGGAAGGACAGGGAACACTGAAGCTTTCTTT. It specifies CASSVGRTGNTEAFF. The J gene is TRBJ1-1, the V gene TRBV9, with 7 nucleotides matching TRBD1. Germline V lookup: CDR1 SGDLS, CDR2 YYNGEE. CDR3 size: 15 residues. The V segment lost 0 bases and the J segment 1 base; nucleotides outside the gene matches: 3.

This clone was seen only a few times. The chain joins TRBV10-1 to TRBJ1-2; D remains unclear. Germline assignment: CDR1 WNHNN and CDR2 SYGVQD (reference sequence). V was clipped by 0 bases and J by 7 bases, with 9 bases between them. There are 13 residues in the CDR3. As DNA, the CDR3 is TGCGCCAGCAGTGAGTCCTACCATGGTGGCTACACCTTC. It yields the protein CASSESYHGGYTF.

The chain links TRBV6-6 to TRBJ2-1; 8 bases are a match to TRBD2. The CDR3 extends over 16 amino acids. The germline V gene has CDR1 MNHNY and CDR2 SVGAGI (reference sequence). The V gene end was trimmed by 6 bases and the J gene end by 6 bases; junction bases not matched to a gene: 13. The CDR3 DNA is TGTGCCAGCAGAGGCACTAGCGGAATACGCACCAATGAGCAGTTCTTC. Its translation: CASRGTSGIRTNEQFF.

The table lists this clone with a count of one. V gene TRBV7-2 combines with J gene TRBJ1-1; the match to TRBD1 covers 7 bases. J lost 10 bases, V lost 4 bases, and 9 bases had no gene match. CDR1 and CDR2 from the germline V gene are SGHTA and FQGNSA. This CDR3 spans 13 amino acids. CDR3 protein: CASSYRDRVAAFF. DNA of the CDR3: TGTGCCAGCAGCTACCGGGACAGAGTAGCAGCTTTCTTT.

The chain is built from TRBV20-1 and TRBJ1-4; unclear D gene. The CDR3 has 11 amino acids. Germline V gene sequence: CDR1 DFQATT, CDR2 SNEGSKA (reference sequence). The CDR3 sequence is CSATREEKLFF. In nucleotides, the CDR3 is TGCAGCGCCACGAGGGAGGAAAAACTGTTTTTT.

J is TRBJ2-5 and V is TRBV7-2, with TRBD2 as a possible D gene (6 bases). V was pared by 4 bases and J by 2 bases, with 14 bases between. CDR1 is SGHTA, CDR2 FQGNSA, per germline. CDR3 size: 15 residues. CDR3 sequence (DNA): TGTGCCAGCAGCTCCCGGGGGAGTGGACAAGAGACCCAGTACTTC. Residues: CASSSRGSGQETQYF. Full variable domain (remainder filled in from reference TRBV7-2 and TRBJ2-5): GAGVSQSPSNKVTEKGKDVELRCDPISGHTALYWYRQSLGQGLEFLIYFQGNSAPDKSGLPSDRFSAERTGGSVSTLTIQRTQQEDSAVYLCASSSRGSGQETQYFGPGTRLLVL.

CDR3 nucleotides: TGTGCCAGCAGCTTTCCAGATATGACAGGGCCGAGGACTGAAGCTTTCTTT. Protein product: CASSFPDMTGPRTEAFF. The V call is TRBV13, the J call TRBJ1-1; the match to TRBD1 covers 7 bases. CDR3 length: 17 residues. Germline V gives CDR1 PRHDT, CDR2 FYEKMQ (reference sequence). Losses at the gene ends were 3 bases for V and 5 bases for J; bases not matched to a gene: 15.

The chain carries TRBV3-1 (or the pseudogene TRBV3-2) and TRBJ2-1, with 14 bases identical to TRBD2. The V and J ends lost 4 bases and 3 bases, in that order; junction bases with no gene match: 17. This CDR3 region has 21 residues. Germline-derived CDR1 and CDR2 are LGHDT and YNNKEL (reference sequence). CDR3 nucleotides: TGTGCCAGCAGCCCTACACCTGCCGGGACTAGCGGGAGTTCGGTCTACAATGAGCAGTTCTTC. As protein: CASSPTPAGTSGSSVYNEQFF.

V gene TRBV5-6 combines with J gene TRBJ1-1, with 9 bases fitting TRBD1. The germline gives CDR1 SGHDT, CDR2 YYEEEE. V shed 5 bases and J 2 bases; nucleotides not matched to a gene: 4. This CDR3 has 14 residues. CDR3 sequence (DNA): TGTGCCAGCAGAAAACAGGGGGCAAACACTGAAGCTTTCTTT. Its translation is CASRKQGANTEAFF.

V usage is TRBV12-3 or TRBV12-4 and J usage is TRBJ1-1, with 8 bases that match TRBD1. The CDR3 runs 11 residues. V trimming: 5 bases; J trimming: 11 bases; junction bases outside the gene matches: 4. CDR3 in amino acids: CASSPDRVAFF. The DNA of the CDR3 is TGTGCCAGCAGTCCGGACAGGGTTGCTTTCTTT.

The chain employs TRBV28 and TRBJ1-1, with D unresolved. Between the trimmed V and J ends, which lost 2 bases and 0 bases, there was a span of 13 bases. The germline CDR1 and CDR2 sequences are MDHEN and SYDVKM. The CDR3 covers 16 residues. CDR3 protein: CASSLLPRRLNTEAFF. The CDR3 nucleotides are TGTGCCAGCAGTTTACTTCCCCGGCGGCTGAACACTGAAGCTTTCTTT.

The DNA of the CDR3 is TGTGCCAGCAGCCAAGGAAACGGCCTACCGAGGGAGACCCAGTACTTC. It yields the protein CASSQGNGLPRETQYF. The chain carries TRBV3-1 (or the pseudogene TRBV3-2) and TRBJ2-5; D not resolved. This CDR3 spans 16 amino acids. The V end lost 1 base, the J end lost 5 bases, and 17 bases lay between the germline ends. From germline, CDR1 is LGHDT and CDR2 YNNKEL (reference sequence).

CDR3 protein: CASSIPSREQYF. As DNA, the CDR3 is TGTGCCAGTAGTATACCTAGCCGCGAGCAGTACTTC. This chain joins TRBV19 and TRBJ2-7, with D possibly being TRBD2 (5 bases). Germline CDR1 is LNHDA and CDR2 is SQIVND (reference sequence). V was cut by 2 bases and J by 6 bases, with 8 bases left in between. The length of the CDR3 is 12 residues.

The CDR3 bases are TGTGCCAGCAGCGTCTCCCTCGGGGGGAACACCGGGGAGCTGTTTTTT. It specifies CASSVSLGGNTGELFF. The J gene is TRBJ2-2, the V gene TRBV9; D may be TRBD2 (6 bases). Trimming stripped 2 bases from V and 1 base from J, with 12 bases between. The CDR3 runs 16 residues. The V gene's germline CDR1 is SGDLS and CDR2 YYNGEE.

This rearrangement joins TRBV5-6 to TRBJ2-3; possibly TRBD1 for D (5 bases). Germline V CDR1 and CDR2: SGHDT, YYEEEE. The CDR3 covers 16 residues. V was cut by 1 base and J by 8 bases, with 20 bases left in between. DNA for the CDR3: TGTGCCAGCAGCTTGAGGCACCAGGGTAGGGGTGGTACGCAGTATTTT. It translates to CASSLRHQGRGGTQYF.

This clone was seen a single time. The CDR3 coding sequence is TGTGCCAGCAGCCCGGGGAGCGGGAGTGGGGGGACCCAGTACTTC. Protein product: CASSPGSGSGGTQYF. The J gene is TRBJ2-5, the V gene TRBV5-4, with TRBD2 identical over 8 bases. Germline trimming cut 4 bases from V and 7 bases from J; bases unmatched to any gene: 12. Germline-derived CDR1 and CDR2 are SGHNT and YYREEE (reference sequence). The CDR3 sequence is 15 residues long.

This sequence joins TRBV24-1 and TRBJ2-3; D is unresolved. V lost 5 bases, J lost 2 bases, and 19 bases lay in between. Germline CDR1 reads KGHDR; CDR2 reads SFDVKD. The CDR3 is made up of 17 amino acids. CDR3: CATSVGPPEWITDTQYF. The CDR3 nucleotides read TGTGCCACCAGTGTCGGACCTCCGGAATGGATCACAGATACGCAGTATTTT.

The rearrangement joins TRBV4-3 to TRBJ1-2; TRBD1 aligns across 7 bases. Germline V gene lookup returns CDR1 LGHNA and CDR2 YSLEER. The CDR3 totals 15 residues. V trimming: 3 bases; J trimming: 4 bases; junction bases outside the gene matches: 8. In DNA, the CDR3 is TGCGCCAGCAGCCACCCGGACAGGCCATTCTATGGCTACACCTTC. Translating it yields CASSHPDRPFYGYTF.

The chain is built from TRBV5-1 and TRBJ1-2, with D perhaps TRBD1 (6 bases). Trimming shortened V by 4 bases and J by 1 base, and 11 bases separated the two germline ends. Germline assignment: CDR1 SGHRS and CDR2 YFSETQ. The CDR3 loop spans 14 amino acids. The CDR3 bases are TGCGCCAGCAGCGGGGGACAAAGTAACTATGGCTACACCTTC. Its protein is CASSGGQSNYGYTF.

The chain couples TRBV18 to TRBJ1-3; D is possibly TRBD1 (5 bases). Trimming stripped 2 bases from V and 3 bases from J, with 14 bases between. The germline gives CDR1 KGHSH, CDR2 LQKENI. The CDR3 has 16 amino acids. The CDR3: CASSPAARTSGNTIYF. The CDR3 DNA sequence: TGTGCCAGCTCACCAGCAGCACGGACAAGTGGAAACACCATATATTTT.

The rearrangement uses TRBV6-6 and TRBJ2-2, with 8 bases identical to TRBD2. V was clipped by 6 bases and J by 6 bases; unmatched bases: 9. The CDR3 has 15 residues. Germline V gene lookup returns CDR1 MNHNY and CDR2 SVGAGI (reference sequence). CDR3 residues: CASRATGLAPGELFF. The CDR3 DNA sequence: TGTGCCAGCAGAGCTACCGGACTAGCTCCCGGGGAGCTGTTTTTT.

The gene calls are TRBV7-9 and TRBJ2-7; unclear D gene. The germline V and J ends were trimmed by 5 bases and 4 bases, with 9 bases remaining between them. CDR3 length equals 12 residues. Germline loops: CDR1 SEHNR, CDR2 FQNEAQ (reference sequence). CDR3 amino acids: CASSRHFYEQYV. CDR3 bases: TGTGCCAGCAGCAGACACTTTTACGAGCAGTACGTC.

The chain has TRBV28 and TRBJ1-1; D call uncertain. Trimming took off 6 bases at V and 2 bases at J, with 16 bases between the two ends. Germline CDR1 MDHEN, CDR2 SYDVKM. The CDR3 has 15 residues. DNA for the CDR3: TGTGCCAGCAGACGTTTTACACCACTAAACACTGAAGCTTTCTTT. It specifies CASRRFTPLNTEAFF. The complete variable domain, with remaining parts taken from reference TRBV28 and TRBJ1-1, reads DVKVTQSSRYLVKRTGEKVFLECVQDMDHENMFWYRQDPGLGLRLIYFSYDVKMKEKGDIPEGYSVSREKKERFSLILESASTNQTSMYLCASRRFTPLNTEAFFGQGTRLTVV.

The CDR3 protein is CASSLERGAMNTEAFF. CDR3 coding DNA: TGCGCCAGCAGCTTGGAAAGGGGGGCCATGAACACTGAAGCTTTCTTT. This chain uses TRBV5-1 with TRBJ1-1, with D perhaps TRBD1 (6 bases). The germline CDR1 and CDR2 sequences are SGHRS and YFSETQ. V was clipped by 0 bases and J by 0 bases, with 12 bases between them. The CDR3 has 16 residues.

The J gene is TRBJ1-1, the V gene TRBV14, with a weak D call TRBD1 (5 bases). The CDR3 is 13 amino acids. In germline, CDR1 is SGHDN, CDR2 FVKESK. Trimming took 3 bases from V and 4 from J, leaving 9 bases between them. The CDR3 region has the DNA TGTGCCAGCAGCCACCTCGGGGGCACTGAAGCTTTCTTT. Its protein is CASSHLGGTEAFF. The full variable domain, rest sourced from reference TRBV14 and TRBJ1-1, is EAGVTQFPSHSVIEKGQTVTLRCDPISGHDNLYWYRRVMGKEIKFLLHFVKESKQDESGMPNNRFLAERTGGTYSTLKVQPAELEDSGVYFCASSHLGGTEAFFGQGTRLTVV.

This clone was observed a handful of times. V usage is TRBV4-1 and J usage is TRBJ1-1, with D unresolved. The CDR3 has 12 amino acids. Trimming shortened V by 1 base and J by 7 bases, and 7 bases separated the two germline ends. The V gene's germline CDR1 is MGHRA and CDR2 YSYEKL. CDR3 sequence (DNA): TGCGCCAGCAGCCAAGGAATGAATGAAGCTTTCTTT. It translates to CASSQGMNEAFF.